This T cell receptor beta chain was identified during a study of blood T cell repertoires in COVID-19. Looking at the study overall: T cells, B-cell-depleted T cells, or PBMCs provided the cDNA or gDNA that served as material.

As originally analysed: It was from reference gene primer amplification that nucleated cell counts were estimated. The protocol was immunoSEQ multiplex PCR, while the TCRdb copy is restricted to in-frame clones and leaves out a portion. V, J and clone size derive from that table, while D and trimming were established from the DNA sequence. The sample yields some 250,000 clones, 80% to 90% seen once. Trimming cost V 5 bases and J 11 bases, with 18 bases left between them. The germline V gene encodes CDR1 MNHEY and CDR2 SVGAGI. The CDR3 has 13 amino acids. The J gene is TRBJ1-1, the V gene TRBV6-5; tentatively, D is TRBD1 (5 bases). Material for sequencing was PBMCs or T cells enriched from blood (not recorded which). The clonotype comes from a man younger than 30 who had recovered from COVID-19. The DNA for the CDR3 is TGTGCCAGCAGTCTTGATACAGGATCAGGGGCTTTCTTT. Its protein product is CASSLDTGSGAFF.